This entry describes one TCR beta chain. Antigen: not known. Researchers ran the PCR with 60 Vbeta and 13 Jbeta primers. The repertoire was sequenced with immunoSEQ multiplex PCR; TCRdb's copy has only in-frame clones and lacks some. Of over 95,000 clones listed, 65% to 85% are singletons. The record originates from a study of cytomegalovirus exposure and HLA in healthy donors. Study as a whole: Earlier, approximately 190 million T cells were analyzed, and 90 million to 140 million unique TCR beta sequences were found among them.

Study findings and constraints: Earlier analysis yielded a pattern in which most TCR beta V segments were productive about 90% or about 30% of the time.

The V end was cut by 4 bases, the J end by 5 bases, with 6 bases between. Germline V gene lookup returns CDR1 SGHRS and CDR2 YFSETQ. This CDR3 comprises 11 residues. The source material was PBMCs. The chain couples TRBV5-1 to TRBJ1-1; D uncertain. The receptor was isolated from a man between 40 and 49 years old in good health and CMV-seronegative. The chain's CDR3 is CASSQNTEAFF. The CDR3 DNA reads as TGCGCCAGCAGCCAAAATACTGAAGCTTTCTTT. Combining the CDR3 with reference TRBV5-1 and TRBJ1-1 gives the whole variable domain KAGVTQTPRYLIKTRGQQVTLSCSPISGHRSVSWYQQTPGQGLQFLFEYFSETQRNKGNFPGRFSGRQFSNSRSEMNVSTLELGDSALYLCASSQNTEAFFGQGTRLTVV.